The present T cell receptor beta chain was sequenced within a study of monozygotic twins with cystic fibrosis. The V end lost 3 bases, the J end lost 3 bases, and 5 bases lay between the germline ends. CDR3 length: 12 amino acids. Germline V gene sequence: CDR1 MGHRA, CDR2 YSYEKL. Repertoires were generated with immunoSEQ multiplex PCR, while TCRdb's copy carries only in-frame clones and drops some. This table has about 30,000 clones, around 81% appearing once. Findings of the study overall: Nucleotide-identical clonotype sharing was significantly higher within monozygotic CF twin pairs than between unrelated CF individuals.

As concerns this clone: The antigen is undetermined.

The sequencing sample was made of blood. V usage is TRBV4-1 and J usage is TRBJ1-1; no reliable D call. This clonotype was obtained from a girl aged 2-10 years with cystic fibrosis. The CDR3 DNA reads TGCGCCAGCAGCCAGGGTTACACTGAAGCTTTCTTT. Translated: CASSQGYTEAFF.